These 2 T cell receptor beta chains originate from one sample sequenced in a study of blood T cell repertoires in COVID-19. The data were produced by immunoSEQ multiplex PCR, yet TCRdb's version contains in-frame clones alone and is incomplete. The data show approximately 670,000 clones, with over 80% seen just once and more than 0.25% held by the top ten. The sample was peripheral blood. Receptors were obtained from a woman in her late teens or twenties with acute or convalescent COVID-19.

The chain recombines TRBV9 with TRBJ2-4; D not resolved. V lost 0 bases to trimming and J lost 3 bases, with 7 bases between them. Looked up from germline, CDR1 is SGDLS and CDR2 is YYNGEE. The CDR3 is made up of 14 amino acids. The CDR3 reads CASSVGGSKNIQYF. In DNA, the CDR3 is TGTGCCAGCAGCGTAGGAGGCAGCAAAAACATTCAGTACTTC.

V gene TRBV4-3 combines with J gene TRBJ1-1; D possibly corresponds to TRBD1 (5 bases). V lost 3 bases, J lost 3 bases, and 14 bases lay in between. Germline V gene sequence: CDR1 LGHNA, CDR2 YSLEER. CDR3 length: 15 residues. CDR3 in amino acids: CASSQAGREYTEAFF. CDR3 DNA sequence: TGCGCCAGCAGCCAGGCAGGGCGGGAGTACACTGAAGCTTTCTTT.